The present TCR beta chain was sequenced within a study of Graves' ophthalmopathy and Graves' hyperthyroidism. Overall study findings and caveats: Thyroid clonotypes that were expanded above 0.001 frequency mostly also appeared in blood. With 60% to 71% sensitivity and approximately 73% specificity, the model predicted ophthalmopathy progression.

Using RNA transcripts, the TCR beta CDR3 regions were amplified. RT-PCR was first run with HTBI primers, then multiplex PCR in a second round. Via MiXCR, TCRdb re-called the multiplex PCR reads, giving one row per CDR3 protein. Seen here are hundreds of thousands of distinct CDR3 sequences, 40% observed once, and the top ten hold 44%. Of note for this clonotype: The target antigen is unknown.

Germline CDR1 reads MGHDK; CDR2 reads SYGVNS. The CDR3 spans 14 residues. J gave up 8 bases and V 5 bases, and 7 bases lay outside the gene matches. The PBMCs had their origin in 7.5 to 10 ml of fresh peripheral blood. Sequencing was carried out using peripheral blood. The V and J genes are TRBV25-1 and TRBJ1-2, with 11 bases lining up with TRBD1. This receptor was identified in an adult man with Graves' ophthalmopathy. The CDR3: CASSWGQGVRGYTF. DNA of the CDR3: TGTGCCAGCAGTTGGGGACAGGGGGTTAGGGGCTACACCTTC.